This T cell receptor beta chain is from a study of CD8+CD57+ T cells in acquired aplastic anemia. Per the germline V gene, CDR1 is MNHEY and CDR2 is SVGAGI. This CDR3 region has 13 residues. Turning to this clonotype: An end of the junction does not agree with germline; a read error may underlie this.

The study profiled TCR beta VDJ and CDR3 using genomic DNA as template. TCRdb redid the calling of the reads with MiXCR, one entry per CDR3 protein. The table records 400,000 to 450,000 distinct CDR3 sequences, 65% to 80% of them present only once. The sample comprised sorted CD4+, CD8+, or CD8+CD57+ T cells (not recorded which) from PBMCs. The chain recombines TRBV6-5 with TRBJ1-1; D uncertain. The receptor comes from a human donor in good health, serving as a control. CDR3 loop: CAISRVQNTEAFF. The CDR3 DNA reads TGTGCCATCAGTAGAGTACAGAACACTGAAGCTTTCTTT.